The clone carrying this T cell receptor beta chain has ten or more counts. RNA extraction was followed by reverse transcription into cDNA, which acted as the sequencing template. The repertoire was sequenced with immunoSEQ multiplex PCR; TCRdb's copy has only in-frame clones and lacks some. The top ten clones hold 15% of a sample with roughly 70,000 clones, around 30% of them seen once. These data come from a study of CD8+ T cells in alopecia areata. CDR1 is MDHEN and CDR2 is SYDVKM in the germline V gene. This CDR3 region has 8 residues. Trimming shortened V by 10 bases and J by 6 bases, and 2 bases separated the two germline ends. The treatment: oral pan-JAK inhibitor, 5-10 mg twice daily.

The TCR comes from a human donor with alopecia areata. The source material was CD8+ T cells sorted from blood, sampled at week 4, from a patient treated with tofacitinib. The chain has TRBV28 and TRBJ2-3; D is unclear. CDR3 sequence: CATDTQYF. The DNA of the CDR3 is TGTGCCACTGATACGCAGTATTTT.